The next 10 T cell receptor beta chains were all read from a single sample in a study of neurological immune-mediated disorders. TCRdb redid the calling of the 5' RACE reads with MiXCR, one entry per CDR3 protein. The repertoire holds 77,000 or so distinct CDR3 sequences, with 9.4% as singletons. Sequenced sample: PBMCs. The receptor source for this set is a man aged 45-65 years in good health.

Comments on this clonotype: The CDR3 ends on some other residue instead of the conserved phenylalanine or tryptophan, so this is likely a read error. J is TRBJ2-7 and V is TRBV6-1; 7 positions match TRBD2. Per germline, CDR1 MNHNS and CDR2 SASEGT. The CDR3 contains 18 residues. V shed 0 bases, J shed 5 bases, and the junction held 16 bases outside the gene matches. The CDR3 loop is CASSEALYFSSGVDEQYL. CDR3 coding DNA: TGTGCCAGCAGTGAAGCGCTTTACTTCTCTAGCGGAGTGGACGAGCAGTACCTC.

The table lists this clonotype with many counts. The rearrangement joins TRBV5-1 to TRBJ1-2; D gene uncertain. With 2 bases removed from V and 1 base from J, the gap between germline ends came to 6 bases. Germline values: CDR1 SGHRS, CDR2 YFSETQ. This CDR3 comprises 13 residues. CDR3 bases: TGCGCCAGCAGCTTTGGGGATAACTATGGCTACACCTTC. Protein sequence: CASSFGDNYGYTF.

In this sample, this clonotype turned up many times. The chain uses TRBV7-9 and TRBJ1-2; no clear D gene. Germline V gives CDR1 SEHNR, CDR2 FQNEAQ (reference sequence). CDR3 length: 11 residues. The germline V and J ends were trimmed by 7 bases and 7 bases, with 10 bases remaining between them. This CDR3 reads CASNREFGYTF. The CDR3 bases are TGTGCCAGCAATAGGGAATTTGGCTACACCTTC.

This clonotype was counted at least ten times. The chain employs TRBV7-2 and TRBJ1-4, with D unclear. Germline V gene lookup returns CDR1 SGHTA and CDR2 FQGNSA. V lost 6 bases and J lost 0, with 11 bases in between. The CDR3 extends over 15 amino acids. DNA of the CDR3: TGTGCCAGCAGACAGCGTCTAGCAACTAATGAAAAACTGTTTTTT. This gives the protein CASRQRLATNEKLFF.

In this sample, this clonotype turned up many times. The chain uses TRBV7-2 and TRBJ2-1; TRBD2 aligns across 10 bases. Trimming took 5 bases from V and 1 from J; bases not matched to a gene: 8. CDR3 length: 17 amino acids. Germline loops: CDR1 SGHTA, CDR2 FQGNSA. This CDR3 is CASSTRTSGGSYNEQFF. The CDR3 coding sequence is TGTGCCAGCAGCACCCGGACTAGCGGAGGATCCTACAATGAGCAGTTCTTC.

This clonotype has at least ten counts. The chain joins TRBV7-9 to TRBJ2-2; 14 bases are a match to TRBD2. Trimming took 6 bases from V and 14 from J; bases not matched to a gene: 5. Per germline, CDR1 SEHNR and CDR2 FQNEAQ (reference sequence). This CDR3 contains 13 residues. This CDR3 reads CASSGTSGGPLFF. The CDR3 DNA follows: TGTGCCAGCAGTGGGACTAGCGGGGGCCCTCTGTTTTTT. The entire variable domain, with the rest obtained from reference TRBV7-9 and TRBJ2-2, is as follows: DTGVSQNPRHKITKRGQNVTFRCDPISEHNRLYWYRQTLGQGPEFLTYFQNEAQLEKSRLLSDRFSAERPKGSFSTLEIQRTEQGDSAMYLCASSGTSGGPLFFGEGSRLTVL.

This CDR3 reads CSARGLGMSGNTIYF. The CDR3 DNA sequence: TGCAGTGCTAGAGGACTGGGTATGTCTGGAAACACCATATATTTT. The genes are TRBV20-1 and TRBJ1-3; no firm D call. The CDR3 has 15 amino acids. CDR1 is DFQATT and CDR2 is SNEGSKA in the germline V gene (reference sequence). V was shortened by 1 base and J by 1 base, with 11 bases between the two germline ends.

This clonotype was counted ten times or more. This chain links TRBV5-1 with TRBJ1-3, with 8 bases that match TRBD1. V shed 1 base and J 0 bases; nucleotides not matched to a gene: 6. Germline CDR1 SGHRS, CDR2 YFSETQ. This CDR3 comprises 17 residues. The CDR3 coding sequence is TGCGCCAGCAGCTTGATGGGACAGGCTATCTCTGGAAACACCATATATTTT. It specifies CASSLMGQAISGNTIYF.

For this clonotype: The junction shows a germline mismatch at one end, possibly a read error. This rearrangement joins TRBV12-3 or TRBV12-4 to TRBJ2-3; D might be TRBD1 (8 bases). The CDR3 totals 15 residues. This CDR3 reads CASSLDREGTDTQYF. The DNA of the CDR3 is TGTGCGAGCAGCTTGGACAGGGAGGGAACAGATACGCAGTATTTT.

This clonotype has ten or more counts. The chain links TRBV12-3 or TRBV12-4 to TRBJ2-1; 14 bases agree with TRBD2. This CDR3 has 14 amino acids. V lost 6 bases to trimming and J lost 9 bases; unmatched junction nucleotides: 4. The CDR3: CASRGLAGAGEQFF. The CDR3, as DNA: TGTGCCAGCAGGGGACTAGCGGGAGCTGGTGAGCAGTTCTTC.